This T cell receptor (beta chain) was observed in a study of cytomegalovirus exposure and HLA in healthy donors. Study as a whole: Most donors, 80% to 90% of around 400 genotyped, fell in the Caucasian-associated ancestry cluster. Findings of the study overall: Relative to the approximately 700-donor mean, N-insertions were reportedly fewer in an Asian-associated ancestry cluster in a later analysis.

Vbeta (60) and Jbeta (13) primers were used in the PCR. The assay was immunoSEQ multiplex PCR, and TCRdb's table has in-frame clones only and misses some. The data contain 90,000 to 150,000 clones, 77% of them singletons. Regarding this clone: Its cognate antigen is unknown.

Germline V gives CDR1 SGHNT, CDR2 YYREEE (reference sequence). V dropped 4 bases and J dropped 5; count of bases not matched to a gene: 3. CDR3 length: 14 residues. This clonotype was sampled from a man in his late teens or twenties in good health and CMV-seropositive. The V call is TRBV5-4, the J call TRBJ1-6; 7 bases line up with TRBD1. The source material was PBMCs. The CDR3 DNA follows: TGTGCCAGCAGCCCCGGGACAGATAATTCACCCCTCCACTTT. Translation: CASSPGTDNSPLHF.